The T cell receptor beta chain described here comes from a study of blood T cell repertoires in COVID-19. The overall study: There were acute and convalescent COVID-19 samples, and they came from the United States, Italy and Spain. From T cells, B-cell-depleted T cells, or PBMCs came the material, which was cDNA or gDNA.

The CDR3 is 12 residues long. Trimming removed 8 bases from V and 1 base from J, with 12 bases in between. CDR1 and CDR2 (germline): GTSNPN, SVGIG (reference sequence). Study processing details: Estimates of nucleated cell counts were drawn from the amplification of reference gene primers. Method: immunoSEQ multiplex PCR; TCRdb's copy keeps in-frame clones and lacks some. The DNA was the basis for D and trimming; V, J and clone size are from that table. This repertoire shows 470,000 or so clones, 70% to 90% found once; its top ten account for roughly 3.2%. Sequencing input: peripheral blood. V is TRBV30 and J is TRBJ2-7; possibly TRBD2 for D (7 bases). The TCR was taken from a human donor in a cohort sampled during active COVID-19. DNA of the CDR3: TGTGCCACAGGGCGGGGGTCCTACGAGCAGTACTTC. This encodes CATGRGSYEQYF.